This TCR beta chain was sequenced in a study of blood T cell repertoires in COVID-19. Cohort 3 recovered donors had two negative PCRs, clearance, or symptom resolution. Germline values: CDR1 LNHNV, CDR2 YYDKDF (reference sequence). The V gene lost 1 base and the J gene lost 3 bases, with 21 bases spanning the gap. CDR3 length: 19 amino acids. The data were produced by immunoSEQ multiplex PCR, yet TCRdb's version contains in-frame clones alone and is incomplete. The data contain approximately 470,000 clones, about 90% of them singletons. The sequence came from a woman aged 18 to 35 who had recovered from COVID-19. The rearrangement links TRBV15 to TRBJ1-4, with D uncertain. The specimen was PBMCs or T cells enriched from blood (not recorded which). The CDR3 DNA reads TGTGCCACCAGCAGAGGATTTAACGCAGGTAGTACGTCTAATGAAAAACTGTTTTTT. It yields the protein CATSRGFNAGSTSNEKLFF.